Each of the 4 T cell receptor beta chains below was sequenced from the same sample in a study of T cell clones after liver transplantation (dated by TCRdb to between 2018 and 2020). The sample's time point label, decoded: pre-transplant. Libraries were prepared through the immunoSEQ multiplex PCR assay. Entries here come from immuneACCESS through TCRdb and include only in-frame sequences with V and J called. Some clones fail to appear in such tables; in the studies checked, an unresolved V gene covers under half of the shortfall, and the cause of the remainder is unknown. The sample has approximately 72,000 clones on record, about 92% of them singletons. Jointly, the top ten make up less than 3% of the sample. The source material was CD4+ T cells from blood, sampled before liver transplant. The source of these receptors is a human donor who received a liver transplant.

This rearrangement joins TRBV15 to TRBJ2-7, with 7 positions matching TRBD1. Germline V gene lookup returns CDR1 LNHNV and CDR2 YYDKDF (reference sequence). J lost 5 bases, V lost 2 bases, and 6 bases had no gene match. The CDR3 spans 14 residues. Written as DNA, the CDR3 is TGTGCCACCAGCAGACCAGACAGGGCCCACGAGCAGTACTTC. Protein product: CATSRPDRAHEQYF.

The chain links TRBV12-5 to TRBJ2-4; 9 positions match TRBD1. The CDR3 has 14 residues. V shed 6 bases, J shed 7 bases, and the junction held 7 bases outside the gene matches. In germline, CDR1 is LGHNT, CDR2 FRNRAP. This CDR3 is CASGPGQGHNIQYF. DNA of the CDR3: TGTGCTAGTGGCCCGGGACAGGGTCACAACATTCAGTACTTC.

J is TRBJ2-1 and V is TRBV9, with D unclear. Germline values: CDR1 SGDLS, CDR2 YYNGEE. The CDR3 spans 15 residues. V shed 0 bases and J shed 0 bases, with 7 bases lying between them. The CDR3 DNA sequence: TGTGCCAGCAGCGTAGGTGTCACCTCCTACAATGAGCAGTTCTTC. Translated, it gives CASSVGVTSYNEQFF.

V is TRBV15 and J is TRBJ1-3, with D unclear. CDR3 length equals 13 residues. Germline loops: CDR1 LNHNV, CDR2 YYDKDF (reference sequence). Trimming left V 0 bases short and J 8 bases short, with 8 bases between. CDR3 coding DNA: TGTGCCACCAGCAGAGACTGGGGTTACACCATATATTTT. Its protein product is CATSRDWGYTIYF.